The clone carrying this T cell receptor beta chain occurred once. This specimen belongs to a study of cytomegalovirus exposure and HLA in healthy donors. The CDR3 runs to 14 residues. Trimming removed 4 bases from V and 12 bases from J, with 20 bases in between. Germline assignment: CDR1 SGHRS and CDR2 YFSETQ. Profiled with immunoSEQ multiplex PCR; TCRdb holds only in-frame clones, not every one. The table includes more than 95,000 clones, around 86% detected once. The sequence was collected from a man aged 18 to 35 in good health and CMV-seronegative. The chain joins TRBV5-1 to TRBJ2-1; D not resolved. Sequenced material: PBMCs. The CDR3 protein is CASSPVVQLESQFF. The CDR3 bases are TGCGCCAGCAGCCCCGTGGTACAGCTGGAATCGCAGTTCTTC.